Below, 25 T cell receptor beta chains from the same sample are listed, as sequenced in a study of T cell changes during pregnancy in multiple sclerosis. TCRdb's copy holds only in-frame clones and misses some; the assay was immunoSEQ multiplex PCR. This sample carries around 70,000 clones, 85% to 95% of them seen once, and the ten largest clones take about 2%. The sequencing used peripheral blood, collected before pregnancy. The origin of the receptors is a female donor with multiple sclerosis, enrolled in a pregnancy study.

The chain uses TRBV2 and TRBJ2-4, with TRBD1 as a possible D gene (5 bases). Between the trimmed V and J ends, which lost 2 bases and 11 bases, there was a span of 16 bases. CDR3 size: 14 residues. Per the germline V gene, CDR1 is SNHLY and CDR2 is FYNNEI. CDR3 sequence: CASSEQGTSTVQYF. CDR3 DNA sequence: TGTGCCAGCAGTGAACAGGGAACCTCCACGGTTCAGTACTTC.

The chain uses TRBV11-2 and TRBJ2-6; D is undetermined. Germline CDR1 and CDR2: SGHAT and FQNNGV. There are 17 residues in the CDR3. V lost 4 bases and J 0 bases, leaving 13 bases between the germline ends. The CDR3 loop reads CASSWALPSSGANVLTF. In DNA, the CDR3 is TGTGCCAGCAGCTGGGCGCTCCCAAGCTCTGGGGCCAACGTCCTGACTTTC.

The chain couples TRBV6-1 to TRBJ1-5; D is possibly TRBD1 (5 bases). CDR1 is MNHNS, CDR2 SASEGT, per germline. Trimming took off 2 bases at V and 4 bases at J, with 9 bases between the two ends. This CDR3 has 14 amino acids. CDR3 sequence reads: CASSEYPGNQPQHF. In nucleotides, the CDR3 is TGTGCCAGCAGTGAATATCCAGGGAATCAGCCCCAGCATTTT.

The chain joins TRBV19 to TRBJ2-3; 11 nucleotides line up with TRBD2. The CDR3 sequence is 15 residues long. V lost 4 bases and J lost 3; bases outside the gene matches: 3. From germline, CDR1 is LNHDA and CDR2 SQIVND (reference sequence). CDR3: CASSTLAGVTDTQYF. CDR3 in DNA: TGTGCCAGTAGTACACTAGCGGGAGTGACAGATACGCAGTATTTT.

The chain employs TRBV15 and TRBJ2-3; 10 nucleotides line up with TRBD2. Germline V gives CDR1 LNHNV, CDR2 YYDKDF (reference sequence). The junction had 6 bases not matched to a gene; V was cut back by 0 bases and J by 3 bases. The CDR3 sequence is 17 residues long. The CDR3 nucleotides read TGTGCCACCAGCAGAGATCCCAGCGGGAGGGCAACAGATACGCAGTATTTT. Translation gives CATSRDPSGRATDTQYF.

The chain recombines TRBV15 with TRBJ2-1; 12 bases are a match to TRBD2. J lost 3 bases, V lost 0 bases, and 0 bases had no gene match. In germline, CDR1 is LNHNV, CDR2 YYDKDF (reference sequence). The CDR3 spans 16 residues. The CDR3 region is CATSRELAGGYNEQFF. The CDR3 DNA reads TGTGCCACCAGCAGAGAACTAGCGGGAGGCTACAATGAGCAGTTCTTC.

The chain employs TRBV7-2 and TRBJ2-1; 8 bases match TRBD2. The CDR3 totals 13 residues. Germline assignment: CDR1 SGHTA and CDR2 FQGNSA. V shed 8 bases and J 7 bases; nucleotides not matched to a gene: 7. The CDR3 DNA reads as TGTGCCAGCCGGGCGGGAGGTACGAATGAGCAGTTCTTC. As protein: CASRAGGTNEQFF. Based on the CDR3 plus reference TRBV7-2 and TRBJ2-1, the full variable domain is GAGVSQSPSNKVTEKGKDVELRCDPISGHTALYWYRQSLGQGLEFLIYFQGNSAPDKSGLPSDRFSAERTGGSVSTLTIQRTQQEDSAVYLCASRAGGTNEQFFGPGTRLTVL.

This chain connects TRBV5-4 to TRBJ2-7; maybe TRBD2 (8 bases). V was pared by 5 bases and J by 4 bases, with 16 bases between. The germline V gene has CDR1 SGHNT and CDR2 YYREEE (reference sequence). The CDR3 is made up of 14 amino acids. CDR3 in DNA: TGTGCCAGCAGAGACAGGGCGGGGGGATACGAGCAGTACTTC. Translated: CASRDRAGGYEQYF.

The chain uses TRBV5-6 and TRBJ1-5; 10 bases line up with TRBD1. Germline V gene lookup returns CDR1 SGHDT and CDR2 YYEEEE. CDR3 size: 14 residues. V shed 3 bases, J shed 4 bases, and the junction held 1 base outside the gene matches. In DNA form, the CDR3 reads TGTGCCAGCAGCTGGGGACAGGGGAATCAGCCCCAGCATTTT. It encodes CASSWGQGNQPQHF. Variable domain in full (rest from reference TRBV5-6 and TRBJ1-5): DAGVTQSPTHLIKTRGQQVTLRCSPKSGHDTVSWYQQALGQGPQFIFQYYEEEERQRGNFPDRFSGHQFPNYSSELNVNALLLGDSALYLCASSWGQGNQPQHFGDGTRLSIL.

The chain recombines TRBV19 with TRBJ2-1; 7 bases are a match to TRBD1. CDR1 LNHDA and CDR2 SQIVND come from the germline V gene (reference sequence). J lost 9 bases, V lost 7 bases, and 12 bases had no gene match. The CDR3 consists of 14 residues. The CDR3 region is CASKGTEVTFEQFF. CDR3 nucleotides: TGTGCCAGTAAAGGGACAGAGGTTACCTTTGAGCAGTTCTTC.

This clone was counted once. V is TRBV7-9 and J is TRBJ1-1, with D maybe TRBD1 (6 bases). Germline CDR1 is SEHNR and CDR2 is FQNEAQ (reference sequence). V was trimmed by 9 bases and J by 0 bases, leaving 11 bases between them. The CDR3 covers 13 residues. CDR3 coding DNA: TGTGCCAGGAGAAGGGGGTTGAACACTGAAGCTTTCTTT. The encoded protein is CARRRGLNTEAFF.

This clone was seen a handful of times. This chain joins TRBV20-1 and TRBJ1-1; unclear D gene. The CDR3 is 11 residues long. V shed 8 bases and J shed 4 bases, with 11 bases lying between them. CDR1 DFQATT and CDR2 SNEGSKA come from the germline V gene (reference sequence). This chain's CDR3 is CSTRVITEAFF. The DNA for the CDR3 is TGCAGTACCCGGGTGATCACTGAAGCTTTCTTT.

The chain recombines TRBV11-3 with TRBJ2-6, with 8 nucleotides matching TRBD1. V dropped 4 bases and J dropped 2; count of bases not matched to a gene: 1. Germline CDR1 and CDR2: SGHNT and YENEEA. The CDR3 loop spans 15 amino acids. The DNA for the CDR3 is TGTGCCAGCAGCTCGACAGGGGCTGGGGCCAACGTCCTGACTTTC. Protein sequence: CASSSTGAGANVLTF.

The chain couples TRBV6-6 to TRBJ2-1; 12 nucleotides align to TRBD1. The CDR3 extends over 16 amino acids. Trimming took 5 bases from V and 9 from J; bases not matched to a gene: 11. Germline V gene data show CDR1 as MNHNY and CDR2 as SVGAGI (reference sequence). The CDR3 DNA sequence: TGTGCCAGCAGTGCACCCGGGGACAGGGGGCTTGTTGAGCAGTTCTTC. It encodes CASSAPGDRGLVEQFF.

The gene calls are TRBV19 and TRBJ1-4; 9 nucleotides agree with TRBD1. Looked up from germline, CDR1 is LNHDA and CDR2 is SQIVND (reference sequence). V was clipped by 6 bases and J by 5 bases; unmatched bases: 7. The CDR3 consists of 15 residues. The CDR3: CASRNPGTGNEKLFF. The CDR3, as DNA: TGTGCCAGTAGAAACCCCGGGACAGGGAATGAAAAACTGTTTTTT.

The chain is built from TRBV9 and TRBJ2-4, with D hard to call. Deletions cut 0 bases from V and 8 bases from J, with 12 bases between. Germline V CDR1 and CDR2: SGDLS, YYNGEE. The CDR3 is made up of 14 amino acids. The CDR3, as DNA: TGTGCCAGCAGCGTAGCATGGAGCTCCCACATTCAGTACTTC. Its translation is CASSVAWSSHIQYF.

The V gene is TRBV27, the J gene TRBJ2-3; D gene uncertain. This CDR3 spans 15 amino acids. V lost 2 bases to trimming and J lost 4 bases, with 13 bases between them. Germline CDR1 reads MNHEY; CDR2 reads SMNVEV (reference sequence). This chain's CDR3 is CASSLKSRVADTQYF. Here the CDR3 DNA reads TGTGCCAGCAGTTTAAAGTCCCGGGTTGCAGATACGCAGTATTTT.

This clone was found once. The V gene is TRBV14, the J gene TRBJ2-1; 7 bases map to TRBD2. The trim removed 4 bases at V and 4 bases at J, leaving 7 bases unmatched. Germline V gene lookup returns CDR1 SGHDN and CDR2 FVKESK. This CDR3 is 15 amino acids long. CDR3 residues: CASSPWGRGYNEQFF. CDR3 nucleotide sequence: TGTGCCAGCAGCCCCTGGGGGAGGGGATACAATGAGCAGTTCTTC.

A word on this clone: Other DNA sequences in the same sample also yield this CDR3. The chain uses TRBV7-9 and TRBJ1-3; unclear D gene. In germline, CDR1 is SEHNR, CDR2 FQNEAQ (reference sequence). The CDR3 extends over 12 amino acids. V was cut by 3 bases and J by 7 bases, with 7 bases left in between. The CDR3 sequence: CASSLTGNTIYF. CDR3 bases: TGTGCCAGCAGCTTGACGGGGAACACCATATATTTT.

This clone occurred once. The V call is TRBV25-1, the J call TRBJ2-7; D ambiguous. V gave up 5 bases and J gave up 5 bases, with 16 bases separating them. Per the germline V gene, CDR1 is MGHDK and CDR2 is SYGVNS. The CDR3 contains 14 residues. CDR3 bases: TGTGCCAGCAGTCCCGGTATAAGGCAGGACGAGCAGTACTTC. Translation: CASSPGIRQDEQYF.

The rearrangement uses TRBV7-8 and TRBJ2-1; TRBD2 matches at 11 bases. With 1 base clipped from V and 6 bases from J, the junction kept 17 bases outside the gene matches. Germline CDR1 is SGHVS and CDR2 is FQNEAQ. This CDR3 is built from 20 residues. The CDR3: CASSLGPPTGRLAGGNEQFF. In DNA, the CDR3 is TGTGCCAGCAGCTTAGGGCCTCCGACAGGGCGGCTAGCGGGAGGCAATGAGCAGTTCTTC.

CDR3 nucleotides: TGTGCCAGTAGTGCCAGGGGGCAGGCTAATGAAAAACTGTTTTTT. Its protein is CASSARGQANEKLFF. The chain uses TRBV19 and TRBJ1-4, with 8 bases lining up with TRBD1. Germline trimming cut 5 bases from V and 3 bases from J; bases unmatched to any gene: 5. The CDR3 length is 15 residues. Germline V gene data show CDR1 as LNHDA and CDR2 as SQIVND (reference sequence). The whole variable domain, filled in from reference TRBV19 and TRBJ1-4, reads DGGITQSPKYLFRKEGQNVTLSCEQNLNHDAMYWYRQDPGQGLRLIYYSQIVNDFQKGDIAEGYSVSREKKESFPLTVTSAQKNPTAFYLCASSARGQANEKLFFGSGTQLSVL.

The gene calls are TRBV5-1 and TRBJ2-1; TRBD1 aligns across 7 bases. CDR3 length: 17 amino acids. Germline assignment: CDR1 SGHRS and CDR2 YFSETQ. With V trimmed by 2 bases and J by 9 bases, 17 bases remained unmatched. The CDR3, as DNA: TGCGCCAGCAGCTTCCTACCCTTCGACAGGGAGACCGGTGAGCAGTTCTTC. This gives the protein CASSFLPFDRETGEQFF. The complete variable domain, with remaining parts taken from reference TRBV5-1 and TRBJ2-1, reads KAGVTQTPRYLIKTRGQQVTLSCSPISGHRSVSWYQQTPGQGLQFLFEYFSETQRNKGNFPGRFSGRQFSNSRSEMNVSTLELGDSALYLCASSFLPFDRETGEQFFGPGTRLTVL.

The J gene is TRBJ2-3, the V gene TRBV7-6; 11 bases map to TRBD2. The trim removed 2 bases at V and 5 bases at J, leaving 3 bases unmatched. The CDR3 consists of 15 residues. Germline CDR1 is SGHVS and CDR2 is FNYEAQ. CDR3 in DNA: TGTGCCAGCAGCTTATTAGCGGGAGGGAAAGATACGCAGTATTTT. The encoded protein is CASSLLAGGKDTQYF.

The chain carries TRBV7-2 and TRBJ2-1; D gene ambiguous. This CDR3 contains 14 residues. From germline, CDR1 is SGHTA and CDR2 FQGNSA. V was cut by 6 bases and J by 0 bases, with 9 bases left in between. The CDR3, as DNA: TGTGCCAGCAGTTTGGGCAACTCCTACAATGAGCAGTTCTTC. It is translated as CASSLGNSYNEQFF.